This T cell receptor (beta chain) appears in the sequencing data of a study of cytomegalovirus exposure and HLA in healthy donors. The PCR had 60 Vbeta and 13 Jbeta primers. The table came from immunoSEQ multiplex PCR; TCRdb's copy has only in-frame clones and leaves some out. The sample includes approximately 110,000 clones, 60% to 85% of them seen just once. Study-level results: As was reported, the classifier diagnosed cytomegalovirus status with high specificity and sensitivity. Across HLA loci, a later analysis found differing TCR association rates, with DRB1 most and HLA-C fewest. Several of the most significant clusters appeared, in a later analysis, to be linked to common viral pathogens. In a later analysis, a genetic analysis reported fewer productive-TCR N-insertions in an Asian-associated ancestry cluster than the cohort average.

As regards this clone: Its antigen is not identified.

CDR1 is SGHNT, CDR2 YYREEE, per germline (reference sequence). Trimming removed 0 bases from V and 0 bases from J, with 9 bases in between. CDR3 length: 16 residues. Sequencing was carried out using PBMCs. The clonotype originates from a female donor in good health and CMV-seropositive. The chain joins TRBV5-4 to TRBJ2-2; no clear D. CDR3 amino acids: CASSLGLVTNTGELFF. The CDR3 coding sequence is TGTGCCAGCAGCTTGGGTCTAGTAACGAACACCGGGGAGCTGTTTTTT.